This paragraph reports one T cell receptor beta chain. Antigen specificity is unknown. Assay used: immunoSEQ multiplex PCR; TCRdb lists only in-frame clones, some missing. The data hold fewer than 140,000 clones, with approximately 90% observed a single time. This sample is drawn from a study of OX40 agonist ivuxolimab in advanced cancers. Whole-study findings and limits: Antigen specificity remained undetermined for the expanded peripheral T cells.

V dropped 5 bases and J dropped 10 bases, with 14 bases sitting between them. The CDR3 is 12 amino acids. Germline CDR1 SNHLY, CDR2 FYNNEI. The input for sequencing was CD4+ or CD8+ T cells sorted from blood, taken in a trial of the OX40 agonist ivuxolimab. The receptor's source is an adult with an advanced solid tumor such as melanoma, head and neck, liver or kidney cancer. The chain combines TRBV2 with TRBJ2-5; D might be TRBD1 (6 bases). The CDR3 sequence is CASSPGGRGQYF. The CDR3 DNA reads as TGTGCCAGCAGTCCTGGGGGCCGGGGCCAGTACTTC.